The text below deals with one TCR beta chain. Its antigen is undetermined. The sample contains more than one DNA sequence encoding this CDR3. These data originate in a study of shared clonotypes between healthy human individuals. General study points: As a rule, naive subsets had a larger estimated richness than memory subsets.

The table came from immunoSEQ multiplex PCR; TCRdb's copy has only in-frame clones and leaves some out. The sample holds millions of clones; 85% to 95% are singletons and the top ten take 0.1% to 0.15%. What was sequenced was naive CD4+ T cells sorted from blood. Indicated subset: CD45RA+ positively selected. The origin of this receptor is a young man in good health.

CDR3 region: CASSPGTSGDNEQFF. For the CDR3, the DNA is TGCGCCAGCAGCCCCGGGACTAGCGGCGACAATGAGCAGTTCTTC. The genes are TRBV5-1 and TRBJ2-1, with 11 bases identical to TRBD2. Germline V gives CDR1 SGHRS, CDR2 YFSETQ. The trim removed 4 bases at V and 5 bases at J, leaving 5 bases unmatched. The CDR3 covers 15 residues.